This entry features one T cell receptor (beta chain) sequence. The target antigen is unknown. As every portion of the isolated RNA was reverse transcribed, the sequencing read expressed TCRB transcripts. Clones were sequenced by immunoSEQ multiplex PCR, and TCRdb holds only the in-frame ones, with some missing. Among fewer than 650,000 clones listed, 15% to 18% were seen once. The data derive from a study of beta chain features in type 1 diabetes. Study-wide results and caveats: There was a moderate but significant shortening of TCRB CDR3s in all four CD4+ subsets of Type 1 diabetes patients. Compared to healthy donors, patients appeared to have naive, central memory and Treg TCRB repertoires that were more alike. Individuals with type 1 diabetes displayed fewer insertions and more deletions at VDJ junctions. When cDNA is sequenced, cells with high TCR expression could be over-represented.

This CDR3 comprises 17 residues. The ends lost 4 bases at V and 8 bases at J; junction bases unmatched: 12. Germline lookup yields CDR1 SGHNT and CDR2 YYREEE (reference sequence). The clonotype was recovered from a man between 18 and 29 years old in good health. Sequencing was carried out using naive CD4+ T cells from blood. The rearrangement joins TRBV5-4 to TRBJ1-4; 12 positions agree with TRBD1. CDR3 amino acids: CASSPSRRGTGGEKLFF. The CDR3, as DNA: TGTGCCAGCAGCCCGTCCAGAAGAGGGACAGGGGGCGAAAAACTGTTTTTT.